Listed below are T cell receptor beta chains from one sample, sequenced in a study of control samples from healthy donors and cancer patients. Generated by immunoSEQ multiplex PCR, the TCRdb table keeps only in-frame clones and is missing some. The sample holds tens of thousands of clones; roughly nine tenths are singletons and the top ten take more than 3%. The specimen sequenced was blood. The receptor source for this set is a woman aged 45-65 years in good health. The CDR3 runs from the conserved cysteine through the conserved F or W. Fields, in order: J gene, V gene, D gene, clone size, CDR3 protein, CDR3 DNA. A D gene is named only where the DNA matches it firmly. Size tells how often a clone was seen (once, few, many) or the class of an expanded clone, and some rows leave it out.

TRBJ2-3,TRBV5-6,NA,NA,CASSLGQIFTDTQYF,TGTGCCAGCAGCTTAGGCCAGATTTTTACAGATACGCAGTATTTT
TRBJ1-3,TRBV7-2,NA,NA,CASSLDRAIGNTIYF,TGTGCCAGCAGCTTAGATCGGGCTATAGGAAACACCATATATTTT
TRBJ2-1,TRBV28,TRBD2,NA,CASSSLPGLAALRSYNEQFF,TGTGCCAGCAGTTCCCTCCCGGGACTAGCGGCCTTAAGATCCTACAATGAGCAGTTCTTC
TRBJ2-1,TRBV30,NA,NA,CAWSRRGEQFF,TGTGCCTGGAGTCGGCGAGGGGAGCAGTTCTTC
TRBJ2-6,TRBV5-1,TRBD1,medium-sized,CASRGQAVANVLTF,TGCGCCAGCAGGGGACAGGCGGTAGCCAACGTCCTGACTTTC
TRBJ2-1,TRBV2,NA,once,CASSEGGGGGWRLYNEQFF,TGTGCCAGCAGTGAAGGAGGAGGGGGAGGGTGGCGGCTTTACAATGAGCAGTTCTTC
TRBJ2-7,TRBV28,NA,NA,CASRAGVSEQYF,TGTGCCAGCAGGGCTGGTGTTTCCGAGCAGTACTTC
TRBJ2-1,TRBV4-1,TRBD2,once,CASSLGLARGTYNEQFF,TGCGCCAGCAGCCTAGGACTAGCGAGGGGTACCTACAATGAGCAGTTCTTC
TRBJ2-1,TRBV18,TRBD2,NA,CASSPPNLAGHYNEQFF,TGTGCCAGCTCACCACCGAACCTAGCGGGCCACTACAATGAGCAGTTCTTC
TRBJ1-1,TRBV5-1,NA,NA,CASSREQYLNTEAFF,TGCGCCAGCAGCCGCGAACAGTACCTGAACACTGAAGCTTTCTTT
TRBJ2-3,TRBV5-4,TRBD2,NA,CASSPGLAGLTDTQYF,TGTGCCAGCAGCCCGGGACTAGCGGGGCTCACAGATACGCAGTATTTT
TRBJ1-1,TRBV5-6,TRBD1,NA,CASSLERGTGGPNTEAFF,TGTGCCAGCAGCTTGGAGCGGGGGACAGGGGGCCCTAACACTGAAGCTTTCTTT
TRBJ2-7,TRBV19,TRBD2,few,CASTRGGTSGSNEQYF,TGTGCCAGTACCCGGGGCGGGACTAGCGGGAGCAACGAGCAGTACTTC
TRBJ2-7,TRBV4-1,NA,NA,CASSHPGGAFDYEQYF,TGCGCCAGCAGCCACCCCGGAGGGGCCTTCGACTACGAGCAGTACTTC
TRBJ1-1,TRBV2,NA,NA,CASSEARGQIRAFF,TGTGCCAGCAGTGAAGCGAGGGGTCAGATCCGAGCTTTCTTT
TRBJ2-1,TRBV11-3,TRBD2,few,CASSPGTSGLYNEQFF,TGTGCCAGCAGCCCCGGGACTAGCGGTCTATACAATGAGCAGTTCTTC
TRBJ1-2,TRBV7-2,TRBD1,NA,CASSLDWRGHYGYTF,TGTGCCAGCAGCTTAGATTGGAGGGGGCACTATGGCTACACCTTC
TRBJ2-7,TRBV3-1/TRBV3-2,TRBD2,NA,CASSQAGTRSYEQYF,TGTGCCAGCAGCCAAGCCGGGACTAGGTCCTACGAGCAGTACTTC
TRBJ2-1,TRBV28,NA,once,CASSNGKQFF,TGTGCCAGCAGCAACGGTAAGCAGTTCTTC
TRBJ1-1,TRBV18,NA,NA,CASSPGRDTEAFF,TGTGCCAGCTCACCAGGGCGGGACACTGAAGCTTTCTTT
TRBJ1-3,TRBV7-7,NA,NA,CASSLAAGAGNTIYF,TGTGCTAGCAGCTTAGCGGCGGGTGCTGGAAACACCATATATTTT
TRBJ2-1,TRBV27,TRBD2,NA,CASGSRLAGFDEQFF,TGTGCCAGCGGGAGTAGACTAGCGGGATTCGATGAGCAGTTCTTC
TRBJ2-7,TRBV28,TRBD2,NA,CASTLGWQAGVYEQYF,TGTGCCAGCACCCTAGGATGGCAAGCGGGAGTATACGAGCAGTACTTC
TRBJ1-2,TRBV19,TRBD1,once,CASARGQSNGYTF,TGTGCCAGTGCGAGGGGACAGTCTAATGGCTACACCTTC
TRBJ1-2,TRBV6-5,TRBD1,NA,CASSWDRGVYGYTF,TGTGCCAGCAGTTGGGACAGGGGAGTCTATGGCTACACCTTC
TRBJ1-1,TRBV7-3,NA,NA,CASSQGWNTEAFF,TGTGCCAGCAGCCAGGGATGGAACACTGAAGCTTTCTTT
TRBJ1-3,TRBV20-1,NA,NA,CSASRVGGTGNTIYF,TGCAGTGCTAGTCGAGTGGGGGGGACTGGAAACACCATATATTTT
TRBJ2-5,TRBV6-1,NA,NA,CASSDQGQETQYF,TGTGCCAGCAGTGATCAGGGGCAAGAGACCCAGTACTTC
TRBJ1-3,TRBV4-1,NA,NA,CASSHLGGSGNTIYF,TGCGCCAGCAGCCATTTAGGGGGTTCGGGAAACACCATATATTTT
TRBJ2-1,TRBV19,TRBD2,NA,CASSIRPTSAARINEQFF,TGTGCCAGTAGTATAAGACCTACTAGCGCAGCCCGCATTAATGAGCAGTTCTTC
TRBJ1-1,TRBV5-1,TRBD1,NA,CASSRTEGAWDRVNTEAFF,TGCGCCAGCAGCCGGACTGAGGGGGCCTGGGACAGGGTGAACACTGAAGCTTTCTTT
TRBJ2-1,TRBV29-1,NA,NA,CSVYSGVDNEQFF,TGCAGCGTTTATTCGGGGGTAGACAATGAGCAGTTCTTC
TRBJ1-2,TRBV7-2,NA,NA,CASSWGGRNYGYTF,TGTGCCAGCAGCTGGGGAGGTCGCAACTATGGCTACACCTTC
TRBJ1-2,TRBV23-1,NA,NA,CASSPPWLGRANYGYTF,TGCGCCAGCAGTCCTCCTTGGTTAGGAAGAGCTAACTATGGCTACACCTTC
TRBJ1-2,TRBV27,TRBD1,NA,CASSPGTGGNGGYGYTF,TGTGCCAGCAGCCCCGGGACAGGGGGCAATGGGGGTTATGGCTACACCTTC
TRBJ1-2,TRBV29-1,TRBD1,NA,CSVGQGMMVNYGYTF,TGCAGCGTGGGACAGGGTATGATGGTTAACTATGGCTACACCTTC
TRBJ2-1,TRBV2,TRBD2,NA,CASNLAGGSRLEFF,TGTGCCAGCAACCTAGCGGGAGGCTCACGTCTTGAGTTCTTC
TRBJ2-5,TRBV9,TRBD2,few,CASSVGSLAGGLGETQYF,TGTGCCAGCAGCGTAGGTTCACTAGCGGGAGGGCTTGGGGAGACCCAGTACTTC
TRBJ2-3,TRBV10-3,NA,NA,CATLGRGGQSTDTQYF,TGTGCCACCCTCGGCAGGGGGGGACAAAGCACAGATACGCAGTATTTT
TRBJ2-3,TRBV19,NA,NA,CASSKGDTQYF,TGTGCCAGTAGTAAGGGAGATACGCAGTATTTT